The 4 T cell receptor beta chains presented below share a single source sample, sequenced in a study of blood T cell repertoires in COVID-19. TCRdb keeps only in-frame clones here, not all; method: immunoSEQ multiplex PCR. Of some 380,000 clones in the sample, over 75% were seen once. Sample: PBMCs or T cells enriched from blood (not recorded which). The receptor set was obtained from a middle-aged woman with acute COVID-19.

The rearrangement links TRBV27 to TRBJ2-7; a weak D match, TRBD1 (5 bases). Germline CDR1 and CDR2: MNHEY and SMNVEV (reference sequence). V was trimmed by 1 base and J by 2 bases, leaving 15 bases between them. CDR3 length: 16 amino acids. CDR3 residues: CASSLYATGFPYEQYF. The CDR3 region has the DNA TGTGCCAGCAGTTTATACGCCACAGGATTCCCCTACGAGCAGTACTTC.

The chain has TRBV3-1 (or the pseudogene TRBV3-2) and TRBJ2-3, with 10 bases lining up with TRBD2. The germline V gene has CDR1 LGHDT and CDR2 YNNKEL (reference sequence). V was pared by 4 bases and J by 4 bases, with 8 bases of the junction left unmatched. CDR3 length: 16 amino acids. The CDR3 DNA reads TGTGCCAGCAGCCGATTCAGCGGGGGGGAGGCAGATACGCAGTATTTT. Protein sequence: CASSRFSGGEADTQYF.

Notes on this clone: The same CDR3 arises from other DNA sequences in this sample as well. V is TRBV29-1 and J is TRBJ1-1, with 8 bases lining up with TRBD1. The J segment lost 1 base and the V segment lost 6 bases, leaving 4 bases of the junction unmatched. Germline V lookup: CDR1 SQVTM, CDR2 ANQGSEA. The CDR3 runs 13 residues. The chain's CDR3 is CSVGTGGNTEAFF. The CDR3 nucleotides read TGCAGCGTGGGTACAGGGGGGAACACTGAAGCTTTCTTT. Together with reference TRBV29-1 and TRBJ1-1, the CDR3 gives the full variable domain: SAVISQKPSRDICQRGTSLTIQCQVDSQVTMMFWYRQQPGQSLTLIATANQGSEATYESGFVIDKFPISRPNLTFSTLTVSNMSPEDSSIYLCSVGTGGNTEAFFGQGTRLTVV.

V gene TRBV24-1 combines with J gene TRBJ2-1; 8 bases line up with TRBD1. J gave up 3 bases and V 7 bases, and 7 bases lay outside the gene matches. This CDR3 has 15 residues. The germline V gene has CDR1 KGHDR and CDR2 SFDVKD. The CDR3 region is CATSPQGANYNEQFF. Here the CDR3 DNA reads TGTGCCACCAGCCCCCAGGGGGCGAACTACAATGAGCAGTTCTTC.